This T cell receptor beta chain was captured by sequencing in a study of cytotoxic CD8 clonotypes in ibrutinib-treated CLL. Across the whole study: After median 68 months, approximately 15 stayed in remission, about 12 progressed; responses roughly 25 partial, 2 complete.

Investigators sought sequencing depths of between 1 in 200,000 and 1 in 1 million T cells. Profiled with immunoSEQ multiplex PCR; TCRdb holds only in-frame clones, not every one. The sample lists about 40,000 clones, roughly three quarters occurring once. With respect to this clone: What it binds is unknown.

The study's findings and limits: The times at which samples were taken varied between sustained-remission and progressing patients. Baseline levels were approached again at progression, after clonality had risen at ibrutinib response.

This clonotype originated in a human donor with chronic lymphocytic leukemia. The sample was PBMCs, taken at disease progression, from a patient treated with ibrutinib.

The CDR3 region is CASSLSPRQPQHF. DNA of the CDR3: TGTGCCAGTAGCCTTTCCCCGAGACAGCCCCAGCATTTT. The J gene is TRBJ1-5, the V gene TRBV19, with D unresolved. Trimming took off 6 bases at V and 7 bases at J, with 13 bases between the two ends. Germline V gives CDR1 LNHDA, CDR2 SQIVND (reference sequence). This CDR3 is built from 13 residues.